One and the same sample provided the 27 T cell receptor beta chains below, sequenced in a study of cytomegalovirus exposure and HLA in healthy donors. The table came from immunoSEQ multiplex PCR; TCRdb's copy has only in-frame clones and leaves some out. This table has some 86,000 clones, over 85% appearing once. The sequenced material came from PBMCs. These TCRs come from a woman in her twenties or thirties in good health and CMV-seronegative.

In DNA, the CDR3 is TGTGCCAGCAGCTCCCGGGACAGGCAAGAGACCCAGTACTTC. This codes for CASSSRDRQETQYF. The chain is built from TRBV7-9 and TRBJ2-5; 8 bases agree with TRBD1. J was trimmed by 2 bases and V by 4 bases; bases with no gene match: 3. Germline CDR1 and CDR2: SEHNR and FQNEAQ (reference sequence). The CDR3 length is 14 residues. The full variable domain, rest sourced from reference TRBV7-9 and TRBJ2-5, is DTGVSQNPRHKITKRGQNVTFRCDPISEHNRLYWYRQTLGQGPEFLTYFQNEAQLEKSRLLSDRFSAERPKGSFSTLEIQRTEQGDSAMYLCASSSRDRQETQYFGPGTRLLVL.

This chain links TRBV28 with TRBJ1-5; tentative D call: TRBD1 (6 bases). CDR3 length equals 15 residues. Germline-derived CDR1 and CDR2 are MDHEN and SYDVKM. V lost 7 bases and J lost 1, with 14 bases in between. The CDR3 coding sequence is TGTGCCAGCATTCCGGGGGGCCCAAGCAATCAGCCCCAGCATTTT. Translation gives CASIPGGPSNQPQHF.

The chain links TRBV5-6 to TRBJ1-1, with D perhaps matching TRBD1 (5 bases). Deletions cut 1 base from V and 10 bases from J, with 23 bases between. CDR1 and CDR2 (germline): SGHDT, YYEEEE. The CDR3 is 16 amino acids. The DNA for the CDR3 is TGTGCCAGCAGCTTGCCCTCACAAAAACAGGTCCCAGGAGCTTTCTTT. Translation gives CASSLPSQKQVPGAFF.

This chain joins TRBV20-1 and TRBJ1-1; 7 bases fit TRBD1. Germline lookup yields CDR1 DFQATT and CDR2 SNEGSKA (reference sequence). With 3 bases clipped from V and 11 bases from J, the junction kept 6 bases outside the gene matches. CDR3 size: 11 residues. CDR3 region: CSARMQGVAFF. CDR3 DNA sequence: TGCAGTGCTAGGATGCAGGGGGTGGCTTTCTTT.

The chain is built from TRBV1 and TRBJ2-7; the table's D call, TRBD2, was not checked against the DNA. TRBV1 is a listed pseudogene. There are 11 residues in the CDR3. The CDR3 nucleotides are TGCACCAGAATCGGGATCTACGAGCAGTACTTC. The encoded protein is CTRIGIYEQYF.

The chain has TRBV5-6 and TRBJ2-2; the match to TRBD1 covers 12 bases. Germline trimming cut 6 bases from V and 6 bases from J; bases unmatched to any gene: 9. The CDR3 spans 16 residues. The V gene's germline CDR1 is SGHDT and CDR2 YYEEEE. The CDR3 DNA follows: TGTGCCAGCATAAGGCACGGGACAGGGGGCTCCGGGGAGCTGTTTTTT. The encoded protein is CASIRHGTGGSGELFF.

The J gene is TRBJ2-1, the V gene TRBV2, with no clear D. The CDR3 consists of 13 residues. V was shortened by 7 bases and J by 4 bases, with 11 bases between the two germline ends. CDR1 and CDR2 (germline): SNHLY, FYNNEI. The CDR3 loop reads CASTRGAYNEQFF. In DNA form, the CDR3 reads TGTGCCAGCACGAGAGGTGCGTACAATGAGCAGTTCTTC.

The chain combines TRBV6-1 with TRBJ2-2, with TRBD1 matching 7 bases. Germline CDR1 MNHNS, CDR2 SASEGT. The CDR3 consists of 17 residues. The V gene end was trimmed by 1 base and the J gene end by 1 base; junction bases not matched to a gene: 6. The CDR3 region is CASSEGTGPLNTGELFF. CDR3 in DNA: TGTGCCAGCAGTGAAGGGACAGGTCCTCTGAACACCGGGGAGCTGTTTTTT.

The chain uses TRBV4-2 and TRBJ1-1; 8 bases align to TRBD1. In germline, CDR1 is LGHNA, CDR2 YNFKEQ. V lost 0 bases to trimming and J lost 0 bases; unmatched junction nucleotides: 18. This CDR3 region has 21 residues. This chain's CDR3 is CASSQDKRSVGQGTVNTEAFF. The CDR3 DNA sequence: TGTGCCAGCAGCCAAGATAAGAGGTCTGTCGGACAGGGTACTGTGAACACTGAAGCTTTCTTT.

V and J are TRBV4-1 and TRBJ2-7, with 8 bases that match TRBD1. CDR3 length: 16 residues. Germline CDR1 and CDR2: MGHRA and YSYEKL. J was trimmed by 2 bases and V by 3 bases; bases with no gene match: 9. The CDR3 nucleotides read TGCGCCAGCAGCCATGGACCGGACAGGGTTACCTACGAGCAGTACTTC. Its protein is CASSHGPDRVTYEQYF.

This CDR3 reads CAWSVGAGGYNEQFF. The CDR3 DNA sequence: TGTGCCTGGAGCGTAGGAGCGGGAGGGTACAATGAGCAGTTCTTC. V is TRBV30 and J is TRBJ2-1, with 10 bases identical to TRBD2. CDR3 length: 15 residues. After removal of 3 bases from V and 4 bases from J, the junction contained 6 bases not matched to a gene. Looked up from germline, CDR1 is GTSNPN and CDR2 is SVGIG (reference sequence).

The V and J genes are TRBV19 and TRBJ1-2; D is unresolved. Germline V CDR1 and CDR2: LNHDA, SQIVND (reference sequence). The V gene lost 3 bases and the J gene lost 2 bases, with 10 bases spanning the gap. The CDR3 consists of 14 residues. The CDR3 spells CASSMFSGNYGYTF. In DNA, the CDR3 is TGTGCCAGTAGTATGTTTTCGGGGAACTATGGCTACACCTTC.

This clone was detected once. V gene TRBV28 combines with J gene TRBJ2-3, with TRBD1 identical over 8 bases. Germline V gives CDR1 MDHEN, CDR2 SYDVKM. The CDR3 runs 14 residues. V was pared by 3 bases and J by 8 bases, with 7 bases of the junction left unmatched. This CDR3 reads CASSFGQGRVTQYF. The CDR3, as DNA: TGTGCCAGCAGTTTTGGACAGGGAAGGGTTACGCAGTATTTT. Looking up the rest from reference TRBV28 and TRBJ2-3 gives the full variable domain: DVKVTQSSRYLVKRTGEKVFLECVQDMDHENMFWYRQDPGLGLRLIYFSYDVKMKEKGDIPEGYSVSREKKERFSLILESASTNQTSMYLCASSFGQGRVTQYFGPGTRLTVL.

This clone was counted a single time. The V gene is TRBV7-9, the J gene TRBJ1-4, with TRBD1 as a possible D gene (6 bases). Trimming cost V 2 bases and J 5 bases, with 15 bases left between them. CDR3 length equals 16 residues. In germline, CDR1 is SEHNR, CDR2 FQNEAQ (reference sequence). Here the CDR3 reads CASSLPIQGPNEKLFF. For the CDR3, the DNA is TGTGCCAGCAGCTTACCTATACAGGGACCAAATGAAAAACTGTTTTTT.

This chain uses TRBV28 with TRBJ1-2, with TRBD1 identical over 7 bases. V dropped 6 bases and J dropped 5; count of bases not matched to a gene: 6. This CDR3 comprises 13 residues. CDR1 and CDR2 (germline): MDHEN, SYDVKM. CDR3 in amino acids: CASSFGTVYGYTF. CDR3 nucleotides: TGTGCCAGCAGCTTCGGGACAGTTTATGGCTACACCTTC.

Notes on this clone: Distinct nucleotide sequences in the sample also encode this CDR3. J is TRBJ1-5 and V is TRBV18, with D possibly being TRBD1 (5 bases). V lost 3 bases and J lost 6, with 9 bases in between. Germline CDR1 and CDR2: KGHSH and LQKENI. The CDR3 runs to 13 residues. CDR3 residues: CASSPQTAQPQHF. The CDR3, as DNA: TGTGCCAGCTCACCTCAGACAGCTCAGCCCCAGCATTTT.

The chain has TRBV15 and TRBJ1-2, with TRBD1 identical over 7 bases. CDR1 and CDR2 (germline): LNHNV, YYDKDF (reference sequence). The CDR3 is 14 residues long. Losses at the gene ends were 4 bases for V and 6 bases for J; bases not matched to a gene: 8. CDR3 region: CATSTETGVNGYTF. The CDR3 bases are TGTGCCACCAGCACAGAAACAGGGGTTAATGGCTACACCTTC.

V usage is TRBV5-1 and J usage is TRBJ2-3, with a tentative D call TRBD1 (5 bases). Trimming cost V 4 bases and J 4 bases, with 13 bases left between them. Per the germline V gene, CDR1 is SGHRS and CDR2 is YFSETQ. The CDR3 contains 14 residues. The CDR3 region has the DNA TGCGCCAGCAGCCTCGGACACGAGGCAGATACGCAGTATTTT. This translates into CASSLGHEADTQYF.

The CDR3 protein is CASSSDPFF. CDR3 bases: TGTGCCAGCAGCTCAGATCCGTTCTTC. The chain uses TRBV7-2 and TRBJ2-1, with D unclear. Per the germline V gene, CDR1 is SGHTA and CDR2 is FQGNSA. The CDR3 spans 9 residues. V was trimmed by 4 bases and J by 15 bases, leaving 7 bases between them.

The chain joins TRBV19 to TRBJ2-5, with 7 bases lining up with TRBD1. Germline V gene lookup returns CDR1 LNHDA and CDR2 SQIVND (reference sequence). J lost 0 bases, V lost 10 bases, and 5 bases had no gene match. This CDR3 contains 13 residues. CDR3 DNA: TGTGCCACCTCGACAGGGAACCAAGAGACCCAGTACTTC. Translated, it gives CATSTGNQETQYF. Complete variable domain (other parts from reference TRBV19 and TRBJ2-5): DGGITQSPKYLFRKEGQNVTLSCEQNLNHDAMYWYRQDPGQGLRLIYYSQIVNDFQKGDIAEGYSVSREKKESFPLTVTSAQKNPTAFYLCATSTGNQETQYFGPGTRLLVL.

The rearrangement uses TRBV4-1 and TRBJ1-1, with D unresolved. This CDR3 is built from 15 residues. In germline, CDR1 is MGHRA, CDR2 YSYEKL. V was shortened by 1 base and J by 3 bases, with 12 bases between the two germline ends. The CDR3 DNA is TGCGCCAGCAGCCAAGGCCCGGGAGCGGACACTGAAGCTTTCTTT. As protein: CASSQGPGADTEAFF.

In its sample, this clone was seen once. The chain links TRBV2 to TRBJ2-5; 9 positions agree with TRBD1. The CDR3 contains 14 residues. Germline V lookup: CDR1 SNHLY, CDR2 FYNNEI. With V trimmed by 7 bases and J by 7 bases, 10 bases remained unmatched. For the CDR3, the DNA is TGTGCCAGCATTGATACAGGGGGCCGTAGGACCCAGTACTTC. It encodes CASIDTGGRRTQYF.

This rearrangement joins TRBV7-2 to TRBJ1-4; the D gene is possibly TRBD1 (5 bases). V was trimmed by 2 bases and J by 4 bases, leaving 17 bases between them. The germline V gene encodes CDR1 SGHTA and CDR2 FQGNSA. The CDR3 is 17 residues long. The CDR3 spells CASSLRGRGLINEKLFF. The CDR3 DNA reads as TGTGCCAGCAGCTTACGAGGGAGGGGACTGATTAATGAAAAACTGTTTTTT.

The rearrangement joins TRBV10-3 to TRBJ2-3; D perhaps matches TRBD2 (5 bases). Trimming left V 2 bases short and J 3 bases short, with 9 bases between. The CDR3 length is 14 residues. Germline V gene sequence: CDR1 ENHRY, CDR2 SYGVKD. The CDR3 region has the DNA TGTGCCATCAGTGAGCGGGATGGTACAGATACGCAGTATTTT. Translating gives CAISERDGTDTQYF.

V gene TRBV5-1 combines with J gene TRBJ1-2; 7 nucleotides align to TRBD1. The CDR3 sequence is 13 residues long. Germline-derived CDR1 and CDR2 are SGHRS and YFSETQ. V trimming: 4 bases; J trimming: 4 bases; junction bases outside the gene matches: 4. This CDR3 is CASSPRQGYGYTF. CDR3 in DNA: TGCGCCAGCAGCCCAAGACAGGGCTATGGCTACACCTTC.

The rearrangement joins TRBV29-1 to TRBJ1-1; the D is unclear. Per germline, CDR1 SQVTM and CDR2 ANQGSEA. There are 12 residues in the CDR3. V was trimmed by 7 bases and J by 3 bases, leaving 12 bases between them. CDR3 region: CSGKLVDTEAFF. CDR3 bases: TGCAGCGGAAAACTTGTGGACACTGAAGCTTTCTTT.

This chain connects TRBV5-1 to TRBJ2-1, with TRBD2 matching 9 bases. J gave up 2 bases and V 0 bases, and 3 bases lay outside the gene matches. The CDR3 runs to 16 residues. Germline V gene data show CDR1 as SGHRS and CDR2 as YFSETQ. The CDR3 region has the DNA TGCGCCAGCAGCTTGGGGGTAGCGGGAGCCTACAATGAGCAGTTCTTC. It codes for CASSLGVAGAYNEQFF.